This record covers a single T cell receptor beta chain. Its matching antigen is unknown. The source of the sample is a study of a mutant IDH1 vaccine in newly diagnosed glioma. Across the whole study: Patients got their first vaccination 4-6 weeks after radiotherapy alone, or with temozolomide cycles.

Time point reported: week 23, last vaccination. Every single dose of the vaccine, 300 ug of mutant IDH1 20-mer peptide, came with topical imiquimod. In germline, CDR1 is KGHSY, CDR2 FQNENV. The CDR3 extends over 13 amino acids. The ends were cut back, 6 bases at V and 0 bases at J, with 8 bases in the middle. Clones were read by immunoSEQ multiplex PCR, and TCRdb kept only the in-frame ones, dropping some. The repertoire holds about 43,000 clones, about 81% seen once, with around 2.5% in the top ten. The material sequenced was PBMCs, taken from a glioma patient whose treatment included an IDH1 peptide vaccine. The receptor's source is a woman aged 18-29 years with glioma. Some clones in this sample may be carry-over from other donors' samples. The chain has TRBV16 and TRBJ1-1, with D unresolved. CDR3: CASSTSMNTEAFF. The CDR3 DNA reads as TGTGCCAGCAGTACCTCAATGAACACTGAAGCTTTCTTT.